The 8 T cell receptor beta chains below come from one sample, sequenced in a study of cytomegalovirus exposure and HLA in healthy donors. Amplification used 60 Vbeta primers and 13 Jbeta primers. Sequenced by immunoSEQ multiplex PCR; TCRdb stores in-frame clones only, minus some. The sample lists some 160,000 clones, roughly 83% occurring once. The sample taken for sequencing was PBMCs. The receptors were sampled from a woman under 30 in good health and CMV-seronegative.

V usage is TRBV6-5 and J usage is TRBJ2-2; 8 nucleotides agree with TRBD2. With V trimmed by 4 bases and J by 5 bases, 6 bases remained unmatched. CDR1 and CDR2 from the germline V gene are MNHEY and SVGAGI. This CDR3 is built from 15 residues. The CDR3, as DNA: TGTGCCAGCAGTTCCCCGGGGGGGAGAACCGGGGAGCTGTTTTTT. Translated, it gives CASSSPGGRTGELFF.

The chain recombines TRBV29-1 with TRBJ1-1; 10 bases line up with TRBD1. Germline trimming cut 7 bases from V and 4 bases from J; bases unmatched to any gene: 6. There are 13 residues in the CDR3. Germline values: CDR1 SQVTM, CDR2 ANQGSEA. The chain's CDR3 is CSARTGGVTEAFF. CDR3 DNA: TGCAGCGCCAGGACAGGGGGAGTCACTGAAGCTTTCTTT.

The V and J genes are TRBV7-8 and TRBJ1-6; the D is unclear. The CDR3 covers 15 residues. Trimming pared 7 bases from V and 5 bases from J, leaving 15 bases between. Germline V lookup: CDR1 SGHVS, CDR2 FQNEAQ. The CDR3 coding sequence is TGTGCCAGCACCCTGGCCCCAAATAATAATTCACCCCTCCACTTT. It translates to CASTLAPNNNSPLHF.

CDR3 loop: CASSQGASYGYTF. CDR3 DNA: TGTGCCAGCAGCCAAGGGGCTTCCTATGGCTACACCTTC. The genes are TRBV14 and TRBJ1-2; D is unclear. The CDR3 has 13 residues. V shed 1 base and J shed 4 bases, with 7 bases lying between them. Germline assignment: CDR1 SGHDN and CDR2 FVKESK.

The rearrangement uses TRBV29-1 and TRBJ2-7; the D gene is possibly TRBD1 (6 bases). V was trimmed by 6 bases and J by 0 bases, leaving 12 bases between them. Germline assignment: CDR1 SQVTM and CDR2 ANQGSEA. The CDR3 consists of 13 residues. Here the CDR3 reads CSVETDSSYEQYF. The CDR3 DNA is TGCAGCGTGGAAACGGACAGCTCCTACGAGCAGTACTTC.

J is TRBJ2-7 and V is TRBV2, with TRBD1 identical over 8 bases. V was clipped by 4 bases and J by 5 bases; unmatched bases: 7. CDR1 SNHLY and CDR2 FYNNEI come from the germline V gene. The CDR3 is made up of 14 amino acids. The CDR3 loop reads CASSGGQGYDEQYF. The DNA for the CDR3 is TGTGCCAGCAGTGGAGGACAGGGTTACGACGAGCAGTACTTC.

The chain is built from TRBV6-5 and TRBJ2-7, with TRBD1 as a possible D gene (6 bases). V was clipped by 6 bases and J by 5 bases, with 11 bases between them. The length of the CDR3 is 12 residues. Germline V gene sequence: CDR1 MNHEY, CDR2 SVGAGI. The DNA of the CDR3 is TGTGCCAGCAGAGCAGGGGTCCACGAGCAGTACTTC. Amino acid sequence: CASRAGVHEQYF.

This clone was seen a handful of times. The gene calls are TRBV15 and TRBJ1-6; D is possibly TRBD1 (5 bases). CDR1 and CDR2 from the germline V gene are LNHNV and YYDKDF (reference sequence). CDR3 size: 14 residues. Trimming took off 0 bases at V and 8 bases at J, with 8 bases between the two ends. CDR3 amino acids: CATSRDLTDSPLHF. DNA for the CDR3: TGTGCCACCAGCAGAGATTTGACAGATTCACCCCTCCACTTT.